Listed here are 16 T cell receptor beta chains from one sample, sequenced in a study of T cell repertoires in cytomegalovirus infection. TCRdb passed the reads through MiXCR, listing each CDR3 protein once. Of hundreds of thousands of distinct CDR3 sequences in the sample, about a sixth were seen once. Sequenced input: PBMCs. The receptor set was obtained from a human donor in good health (CMV status not recorded). Some clones in this sample may be carry-over from other donors' samples.

This clonotype appeared many times. The chain recombines TRBV12-3 or TRBV12-4 with TRBJ1-1; the D is unclear. The CDR3 sequence is 11 residues long. Trimming took off 4 bases at V and 5 bases at J, with 5 bases between the two ends. CDR3 bases: TGTGCCAGCAGTTCTTTTACTGAAGCTTTCTTT. Amino acids: CASSSFTEAFF.

The genes are TRBV12-3 or TRBV12-4 and TRBJ2-3; D tentatively reads TRBD1 or TRBD2 (5 bases each). The length of the CDR3 is 14 residues. Between the trimmed V and J ends, which lost 2 bases and 4 bases, there was a span of 10 bases. CDR3 sequence (DNA): TGTGCCAGCAGTTTAAGCGAGGGGTCAGATACGCAGTATTTT. Protein sequence: CASSLSEGSDTQYF.

This clonotype was seen ten or more times. The CDR3 loop is CASSTSGGAGNEQFF. The CDR3 coding sequence is TGTGCCAGCAGCACTAGCGGGGGGGCGGGGAATGAGCAGTTCTTC. The chain recombines TRBV7-8 with TRBJ2-1; 13 nucleotides agree with TRBD2. With 5 bases clipped from V and 7 bases from J, the junction kept 5 bases outside the gene matches. From germline, CDR1 is SGHVS and CDR2 FQNEAQ. The CDR3 is made up of 15 amino acids.

There are a few counts of this clonotype. The J gene is TRBJ1-2, the V gene TRBV28, with a possible D match to TRBD1 (6 bases). The V gene's germline CDR1 is MDHEN and CDR2 SYDVKM. Trimming pared 5 bases from V and 6 bases from J, leaving 13 bases between. The CDR3 is 13 amino acids. The CDR3 DNA reads TGTGCCAGCAGTGGGGGACACCAGGATGGCTACACCTTC. It codes for CASSGGHQDGYTF.

This clonotype was seen more than once but under ten times. The chain links TRBV27 to TRBJ1-6, with D possibly TRBD1 on 5 matching bases. From germline, CDR1 is MNHEY and CDR2 SMNVEV (reference sequence). V was pared by 3 bases and J by 5 bases, with 14 bases between. The CDR3 is made up of 16 amino acids. CDR3 nucleotides: TGTGCCAGCAGTTTGTATCCGGGACTCGATAATTCACCCCTCCACTTT. This translates into CASSLYPGLDNSPLHF.

In this sample, this clonotype turned up a few times. V gene TRBV20-1 combines with J gene TRBJ2-1; 13 positions agree with TRBD2. J gave up 6 bases and V 5 bases, and 4 bases lay outside the gene matches. The CDR3 length is 14 residues. Germline loops: CDR1 DFQATT, CDR2 SNEGSKA (reference sequence). The CDR3 nucleotides are TGCAGTGCTGCTGGGACTAGCGGGGCCAATGAGCAGTTCTTC. Residues: CSAAGTSGANEQFF.

This clonotype occurred a few times. This chain joins TRBV9 and TRBJ2-7, with 7 bases aligning to TRBD1. Trimming at V came to 0 bases and at J to 3 bases, leaving 9 bases not matched to a gene. The CDR3 loop spans 16 amino acids. The germline CDR1 and CDR2 sequences are SGDLS and YYNGEE. The CDR3 protein is CASSVEQDRSFYEQYF. CDR3 nucleotides: TGTGCCAGCAGCGTAGAGCAGGACAGGAGTTTCTACGAGCAGTACTTC.

As DNA, the CDR3 is TGCAGTGCTAGAGACCCCATCCTAGCGGGCGGCAAAGAGACCCAGTACTTC. Amino acid sequence: CSARDPILAGGKETQYF. The gene calls are TRBV20-1 and TRBJ2-5; 8 nucleotides align to TRBD2. Trimming removed 0 bases from V and 3 bases from J; junction bases left unmatched: 12. Per the germline V gene, CDR1 is DFQATT and CDR2 is SNEGSKA (reference sequence). The CDR3 extends over 17 amino acids.

This clonotype came up a few times. The chain combines TRBV27 with TRBJ1-1; 10 bases fit TRBD1. The CDR3 spans 16 residues. With V trimmed by 5 bases and J by 5 bases, 11 bases remained unmatched. Per germline, CDR1 MNHEY and CDR2 SMNVEV (reference sequence). The chain's CDR3 is CASSTYRGTGATEAFF. CDR3 bases: TGTGCCAGCAGTACCTACCGCGGGACAGGGGCAACTGAAGCTTTCTTT.

A few counts support this clonotype. The chain combines TRBV6-2 or TRBV6-3 with TRBJ2-1, with D perhaps matching TRBD2 (6 bases). Germline V lookup: CDR1 MNHEY, CDR2 SVGEGT. Trimming took off 6 bases at V and 12 bases at J, with 15 bases between the two ends. The CDR3 runs to 12 residues. The CDR3 sequence is CASSPGGGLQFF. The CDR3 bases are TGTGCCAGCAGCCCCGGGGGTGGATTGCAGTTCTTC.

The sample holds many counts of this clonotype. This chain connects TRBV7-2 to TRBJ1-5, with D maybe TRBD1 (6 bases). The CDR3 loop spans 14 amino acids. Germline V gene lookup returns CDR1 SGHTA and CDR2 FQGNSA. V was pared by 5 bases and J by 7 bases, with 15 bases between. Written as DNA, the CDR3 is TGTGCCAGCAGCCCGGACAGTGTTCCCCAGCCCCAGCATTTT. Its protein is CASSPDSVPQPQHF. Full variable domain (remainder filled in from reference TRBV7-2 and TRBJ1-5): GAGVSQSPSNKVTEKGKDVELRCDPISGHTALYWYRQSLGQGLEFLIYFQGNSAPDKSGLPSDRFSAERTGGSVSTLTIQRTQQEDSAVYLCASSPDSVPQPQHFGDGTRLSIL.

J is TRBJ1-1 and V is TRBV7-3, with D possibly TRBD1 on 5 matching bases. Germline-derived CDR1 and CDR2 are SGHTA and FQGTGA. This CDR3 has 15 amino acids. Trimming left V 2 bases short and J 5 bases short, with 15 bases between. The CDR3 spells CASSLGGRDWTEAFF. The CDR3 nucleotides are TGTGCCAGCAGCTTAGGTGGCAGGGATTGGACTGAAGCTTTCTTT. The entire variable domain, with the rest obtained from reference TRBV7-3 and TRBJ1-1, is as follows: GAGVSQTPSNKVTEKGKYVELRCDPISGHTALYWYRQSLGQGPEFLIYFQGTGAADDSGLPNDRFFAVRPEGSVSTLKIQRTERGDSAVYLCASSLGGRDWTEAFFGQGTRLTVV.

This clonotype was seen repeatedly, ten times or more. V and J are TRBV6-1 and TRBJ1-6; D unresolved. CDR3 length: 11 amino acids. Trimming removed 5 bases from V and 11 bases from J, with 7 bases in between. Germline CDR1 reads MNHNS; CDR2 reads SASEGT. CDR3 nucleotide sequence: TGTGCCAGCAGTTATGAGACACCCCTCCACTTT. It translates to CASSYETPLHF.

This clonotype has ten or more counts. The chain uses TRBV12-3 or TRBV12-4 and TRBJ2-2; D unresolved. The CDR3 consists of 15 residues. V was shortened by 5 bases and J by 3 bases, with 13 bases between the two germline ends. In DNA, the CDR3 is TGTGCCAGCAGTATCCGTGCCCTTGACACCGGGGAGCTGTTTTTT. It yields the protein CASSIRALDTGELFF.

V and J are TRBV28 and TRBJ1-5; D may be TRBD1 (6 bases). Trimming left V 3 bases short and J 4 bases short, with 16 bases between. Germline V gene data show CDR1 as MDHEN and CDR2 as SYDVKM. The length of the CDR3 is 16 residues. CDR3 region: CASSFLVQGNNQPQHF. CDR3 nucleotides: TGTGCCAGCAGTTTTTTGGTCCAGGGGAATAATCAGCCCCAGCATTTT. The full variable domain, completed using reference TRBV28 and TRBJ1-5, is DVKVTQSSRYLVKRTGEKVFLECVQDMDHENMFWYRQDPGLGLRLIYFSYDVKMKEKGDIPEGYSVSREKKERFSLILESASTNQTSMYLCASSFLVQGNNQPQHFGDGTRLSIL.

This clonotype was observed at least ten times. This sequence joins TRBV28 and TRBJ1-4; D gene uncertain. The CDR3 consists of 13 residues. V gave up 7 bases and J gave up 5 bases, with 11 bases separating them. Germline V lookup: CDR1 MDHEN, CDR2 SYDVKM. The CDR3 region has the DNA TGTGCCAGCATTCCAGCCGGGAATGAAAAACTGTTTTTT. It specifies CASIPAGNEKLFF.